This T cell receptor (beta chain) was observed in a study of T cells in localized non-small cell lung cancer. Study-wide points: Across samples, adjacent lung featured a median 57 of the top 100 tumor clones. The greatest T cell clonality was found in uninvolved adjacent lung (higher than in tumor).

Generated by immunoSEQ multiplex PCR, the TCRdb table keeps only in-frame clones and is missing some. The sample lists over 2,000 clones; about two fifths were seen once. This CDR3 is built from 13 residues. Germline CDR1 reads MNHNS; CDR2 reads SASEGT. The junction had 0 bases not matched to a gene; V was cut back by 0 bases and J by 8 bases. Details on this clone: The antigen remains unidentified.

This TCR derives from a male donor older than 55 with stage I lung adenocarcinoma. Sequences were derived from normal lung tissue next to the tumor, sampled before any cancer treatment. The chain uses TRBV6-1 and TRBJ2-3; TRBD2 matches at 9 bases. The CDR3 DNA follows: TGTGCCAGCAGTGAAGCTAGCGGGAGTACGCAGTATTTT. Amino acid sequence: CASSEASGSTQYF.